The source of this TCR beta chain is a study of blood T cells in healthy people across ages. This CDR3 comprises 14 residues. V was pared by 3 bases and J by 2 bases, with 11 bases between. Germline V gene lookup returns CDR1 SGHDT and CDR2 YYEEEE. Peripheral blood samples of about 10 milliliters were drawn from each donor. Through a sample-barcoded 5' primer and a J-beta primer mix, a second PCR was run for roughly 6 to 11 cycles. Each CDR3 protein is one row after TCRdb ran MiXCR on the 5' RACE reads. The sample records roughly 730,000 distinct CDR3 sequences, roughly three fifths being singletons. About this clonotype: The antigen is not known.

Whole-study findings and limits: Roughly linearly, TCR beta diversity per million T cells fell as age increased.

The chain links TRBV5-6 to TRBJ1-1; D gene ambiguous. Input material: blood. The receptor was isolated from a man aged 35 to 55 in good health. Written as DNA, the CDR3 is TGTGCCAGCAGCTACGATCCAGCAAACACTGAAGCTTTCTTT. Its translation is CASSYDPANTEAFF. Based on the CDR3 plus reference TRBV5-6 and TRBJ1-1, the full variable domain is DAGVTQSPTHLIKTRGQQVTLRCSPKSGHDTVSWYQQALGQGPQFIFQYYEEEERQRGNFPDRFSGHQFPNYSSELNVNALLLGDSALYLCASSYDPANTEAFFGQGTRLTVV.